The clone carrying this T cell receptor beta chain turned up a few times. The CDR3 has 14 residues. Germline CDR1 reads SGHTA; CDR2 reads FQGNSA. The V end was cut by 5 bases, the J end by 1 base, with 11 bases between. This record belongs to a study of blood T cell repertoires in COVID-19. Study summary: COVID-19 samples, acute and convalescent, were from the United States, Italy and Spain.

Authors' processing steps: Amplification with reference gene primers provided the estimates of nucleated cell counts. This table comes from immunoSEQ multiplex PCR, and its TCRdb copy is limited to in-frame clones, with some not included. D and trimming come from the DNA, and the V and J calls and clone size come from that table. The table includes 35,000 to 45,000 clones, nearly 90% detected once. The clonotype comes from a human donor in a cohort sampled during active COVID-19. The sample comprised peripheral blood. The chain combines TRBV7-2 with TRBJ1-1; no firm D call. The CDR3 region is CASSRGRGNTEAFF. In DNA, the CDR3 is TGTGCCAGCAGCCGGGGTAGAGGGAACACTGAAGCTTTCTTT.